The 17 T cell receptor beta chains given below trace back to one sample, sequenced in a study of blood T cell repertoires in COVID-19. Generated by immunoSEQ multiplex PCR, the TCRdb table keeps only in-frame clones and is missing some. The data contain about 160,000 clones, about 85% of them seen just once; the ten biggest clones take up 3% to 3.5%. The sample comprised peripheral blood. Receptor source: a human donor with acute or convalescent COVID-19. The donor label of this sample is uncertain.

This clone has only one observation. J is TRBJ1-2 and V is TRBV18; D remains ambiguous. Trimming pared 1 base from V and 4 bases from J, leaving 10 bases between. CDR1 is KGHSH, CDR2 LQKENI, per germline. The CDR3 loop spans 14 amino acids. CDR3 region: CASSPQGGSYGYTF. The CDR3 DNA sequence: TGTGCCAGCTCACCACAGGGCGGGAGCTATGGCTACACCTTC.

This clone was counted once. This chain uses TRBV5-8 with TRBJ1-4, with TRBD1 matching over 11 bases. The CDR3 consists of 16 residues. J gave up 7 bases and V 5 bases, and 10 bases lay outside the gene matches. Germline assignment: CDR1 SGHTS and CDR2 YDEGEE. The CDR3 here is CASRLGQGAFIEKLFF. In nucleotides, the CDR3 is TGTGCCAGCAGGCTCGGACAGGGGGCCTTTATTGAAAAACTGTTTTTT.

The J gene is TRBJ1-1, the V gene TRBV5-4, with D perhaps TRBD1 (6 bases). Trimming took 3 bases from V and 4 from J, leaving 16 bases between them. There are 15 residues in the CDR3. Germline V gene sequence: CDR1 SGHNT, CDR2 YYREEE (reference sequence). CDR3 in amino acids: CASSSQITGSTEAFF. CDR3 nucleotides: TGTGCCAGCAGCTCCCAAATAACAGGGTCCACTGAAGCTTTCTTT.

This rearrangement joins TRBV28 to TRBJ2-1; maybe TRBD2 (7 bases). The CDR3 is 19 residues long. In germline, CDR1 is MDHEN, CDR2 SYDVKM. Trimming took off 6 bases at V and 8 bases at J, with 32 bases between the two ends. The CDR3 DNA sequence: TGTGCCAGCAGCCCGAACACCAACTTAAGGGGGGGGCTTGGGGATGAGCAGTTCTTC. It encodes CASSPNTNLRGGLGDEQFF.

This CDR3 is CASSPGGEGQPQHF. The CDR3 coding sequence is TGTGCCAGCAGCCCCGGCGGGGAAGGACAGCCCCAGCATTTT. The chain is built from TRBV11-1 and TRBJ1-5; no firm D call. V lost 5 bases and J 7 bases, leaving 15 bases between the germline ends. This CDR3 is built from 14 residues. Germline V gives CDR1 SGHAT, CDR2 FQDESV (reference sequence).

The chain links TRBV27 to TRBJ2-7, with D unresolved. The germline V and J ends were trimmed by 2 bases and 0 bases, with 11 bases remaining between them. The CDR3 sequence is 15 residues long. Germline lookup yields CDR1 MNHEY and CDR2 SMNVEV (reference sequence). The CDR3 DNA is TGTGCCAGCAGTTTAGTGGCAGGCAGCTCCTACGAGCAGTACTTC. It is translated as CASSLVAGSSYEQYF.

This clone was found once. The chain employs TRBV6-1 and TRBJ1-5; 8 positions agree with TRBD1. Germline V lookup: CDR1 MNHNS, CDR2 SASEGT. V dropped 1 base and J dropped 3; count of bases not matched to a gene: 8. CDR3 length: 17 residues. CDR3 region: CASSEGDRGYYNQPQHF. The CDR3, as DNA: TGTGCCAGCAGTGAAGGAGACAGGGGATACTACAATCAGCCCCAGCATTTT.

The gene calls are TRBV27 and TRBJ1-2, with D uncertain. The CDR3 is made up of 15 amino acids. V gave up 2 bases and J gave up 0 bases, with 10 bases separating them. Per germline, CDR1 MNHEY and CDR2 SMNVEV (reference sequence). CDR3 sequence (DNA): TGTGCCAGCAGTTTAGGTGGGCCCGCTAACTATGGCTACACCTTC. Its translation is CASSLGGPANYGYTF.

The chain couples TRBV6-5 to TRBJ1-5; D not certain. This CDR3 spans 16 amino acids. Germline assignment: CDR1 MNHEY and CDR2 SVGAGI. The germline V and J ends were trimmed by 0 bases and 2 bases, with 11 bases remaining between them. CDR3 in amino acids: CASSYSAGRGNQPQHF. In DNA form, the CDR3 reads TGTGCCAGCAGTTACTCGGCGGGGAGGGGCAATCAGCCCCAGCATTTT.

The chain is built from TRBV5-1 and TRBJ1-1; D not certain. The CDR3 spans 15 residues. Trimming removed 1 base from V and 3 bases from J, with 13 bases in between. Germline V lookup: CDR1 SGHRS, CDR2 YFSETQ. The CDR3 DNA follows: TGCGCCAGCAGCTTGTCACCAGTCGTGGACACTGAAGCTTTCTTT. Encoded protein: CASSLSPVVDTEAFF.

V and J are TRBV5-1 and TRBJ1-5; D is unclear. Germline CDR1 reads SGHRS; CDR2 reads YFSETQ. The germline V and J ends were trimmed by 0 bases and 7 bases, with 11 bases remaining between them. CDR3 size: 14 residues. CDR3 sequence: CASSLAGGSQPQHF. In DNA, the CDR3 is TGCGCCAGCAGCTTGGCTGGAGGGAGCCAGCCCCAGCATTTT.

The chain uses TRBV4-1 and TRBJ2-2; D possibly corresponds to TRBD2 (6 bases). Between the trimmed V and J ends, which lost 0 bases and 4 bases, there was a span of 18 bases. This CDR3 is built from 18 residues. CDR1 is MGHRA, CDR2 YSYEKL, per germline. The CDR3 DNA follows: TGCGCCAGCAGCCAAGAAAGGAAGCGGGCCACTTTCACCGGGGAGCTGTTTTTT. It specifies CASSQERKRATFTGELFF.

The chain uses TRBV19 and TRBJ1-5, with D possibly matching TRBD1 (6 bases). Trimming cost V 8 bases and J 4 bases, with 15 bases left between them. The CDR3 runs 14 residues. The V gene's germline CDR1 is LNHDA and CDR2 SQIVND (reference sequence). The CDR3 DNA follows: TGTGCCAGTGCATCGAGGACAGATAATCAGCCCCAGCATTTT. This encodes CASASRTDNQPQHF.

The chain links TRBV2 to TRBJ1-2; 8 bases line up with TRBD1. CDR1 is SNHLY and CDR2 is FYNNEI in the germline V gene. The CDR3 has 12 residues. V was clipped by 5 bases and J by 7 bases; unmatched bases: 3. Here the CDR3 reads CASSPQGAGYTF. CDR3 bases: TGTGCCAGCAGTCCCCAGGGGGCTGGCTACACCTTC.

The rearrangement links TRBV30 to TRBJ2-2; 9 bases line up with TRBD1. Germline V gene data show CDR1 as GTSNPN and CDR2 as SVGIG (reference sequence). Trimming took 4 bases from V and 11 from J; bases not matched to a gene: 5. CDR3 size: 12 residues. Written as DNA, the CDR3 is TGTGCCTGGAACGCGGACAGGGGCGAGCTGTTTTTT. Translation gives CAWNADRGELFF.

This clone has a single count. Written as DNA, the CDR3 is TGTGCCAGCAGCCCCTTAGCGGGGGCGTACAATGAGCAGTTCTTC. Protein: CASSPLAGAYNEQFF. The chain links TRBV3-1 (or the pseudogene TRBV3-2) to TRBJ2-1; 9 bases match TRBD2. The CDR3 totals 15 residues. V lost 4 bases to trimming and J lost 4 bases; unmatched junction nucleotides: 5. Germline CDR1 and CDR2: LGHDT and YNNKEL (reference sequence).

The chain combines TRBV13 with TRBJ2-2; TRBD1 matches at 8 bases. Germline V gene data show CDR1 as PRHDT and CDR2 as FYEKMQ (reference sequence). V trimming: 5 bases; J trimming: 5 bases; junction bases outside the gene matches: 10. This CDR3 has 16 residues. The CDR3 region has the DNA TGTGCCAGCAGCCGAATCATTCGACAGGGGACCGGGGAGCTGTTTTTT. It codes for CASSRIIRQGTGELFF.